Each of the 5 T cell receptor beta chains below was sequenced from the same sample in a study of Tregs in tolerant kidney transplant recipients. Assay: immunoSEQ multiplex PCR; the TCRdb copy retains only in-frame clones and omits some. The sample carries more than 75,000 clones, 93% recorded once. Source: CD4+ T cells from blood, taken before the transplant. The receptors were gathered from a human donor who received a combined kidney and bone marrow transplant.

The chain recombines TRBV30 with TRBJ2-7; 8 nucleotides line up with TRBD1. CDR1 and CDR2 (germline): GTSNPN, SVGIG (reference sequence). J lost 4 bases, V lost 6 bases, and 11 bases had no gene match. The CDR3 consists of 14 residues. The CDR3 DNA reads as TGTGCCTGCGATTGGACAGGGATGATGTACGAGCAGTACTTC. Protein product: CACDWTGMMYEQYF.

A word on this clone: The germline gene is not matched at one end of the junction; a read error may be the cause. The identical CDR3 is also encoded by other nucleotide sequences in the sample. The CDR3 DNA follows: TGCGCCAGCAGCTTGGATGGCGGGAGTAACACAGATACGCAGTATTTT. Its protein is CASSLDGGSNTDTQYF. The chain couples TRBV5-4 to TRBJ2-3, with 7 nucleotides matching TRBD2. CDR1 SGHNT and CDR2 YYREEE come from the germline V gene (reference sequence). The CDR3 consists of 16 residues.

The chain uses TRBV4-1 and TRBJ2-1, with 8 bases lining up with TRBD2. Looked up from germline, CDR1 is MGHRA and CDR2 is YSYEKL. This CDR3 spans 17 amino acids. V lost 0 bases and J lost 6; bases outside the gene matches: 10. For the CDR3, the DNA is TGCGCCAGCAGCCAAGAACCACCGGGACTAGGTGGCAATGAGCAGTTCTTC. This gives the protein CASSQEPPGLGGNEQFF.

The chain is built from TRBV7-8 and TRBJ1-1; 7 positions match TRBD1. J was trimmed by 10 bases and V by 5 bases; bases with no gene match: 4. The CDR3 runs 11 residues. CDR1 SGHVS and CDR2 FQNEAQ come from the germline V gene. DNA of the CDR3: TGTGCCAGCAGCCGACAGGGACCAGCTTTCTTT. Residues: CASSRQGPAFF.

V is TRBV7-9 and J is TRBJ1-5, with 8 bases aligning to TRBD1. The germline V gene encodes CDR1 SEHNR and CDR2 FQNEAQ (reference sequence). This CDR3 comprises 14 residues. Trimming cost V 8 bases and J 1 base; bases outside gene matches: 4. In DNA form, the CDR3 reads TGTGCCAGCTCGCAGGGGGCCAGCAATCAGCCCCAGCATTTT. Residues: CASSQGASNQPQHF.